A single sample gave rise to the 21 T cell receptor beta chains below, sequenced in a study of immune cell composition in non-small cell lung cancer. Using immunoSEQ multiplex PCR, the repertoire was profiled, and TCRdb retains in-frame clones only, with some absent. Here the sample spans about 2,100 clones, roughly 81% being singletons. Sequencing input: lung tumor tissue. These receptors originate from a human donor with non-small cell lung cancer.

The V gene is TRBV2, the J gene TRBJ2-3, with D unresolved. The germline CDR1 and CDR2 sequences are SNHLY and FYNNEI. V gave up 2 bases and J gave up 0 bases, with 9 bases separating them. The CDR3 contains 15 residues. As DNA, the CDR3 is TGTGCCAGCAGTGAACACGAGCTTAGCACAGATACGCAGTATTTT. Translation gives CASSEHELSTDTQYF.

This chain connects TRBV10-3 to TRBJ1-2; D is perhaps TRBD1 (6 bases). CDR3 length: 14 residues. The V gene's germline CDR1 is ENHRY and CDR2 SYGVKD. The V gene lost 0 bases and the J gene lost 8 bases, with 13 bases spanning the gap. This CDR3 reads CAISESQGFSGYTF. DNA of the CDR3: TGTGCCATCAGTGAGTCTCAGGGGTTCAGCGGCTACACCTTC.

The table lists this clone with a count of one. This chain links TRBV13 with TRBJ1-2; D call uncertain. The CDR3 is 12 residues long. Germline CDR1 and CDR2: PRHDT and FYEKMQ (reference sequence). V was trimmed by 0 bases and J by 4 bases, leaving 3 bases between them. CDR3 sequence reads: CASSLGAYGYTF. In DNA, the CDR3 is TGTGCCAGCAGCTTAGGGGCCTATGGCTACACCTTC.

The gene calls are TRBV4-2 and TRBJ2-7, with TRBD2 matching 9 bases. CDR3 length equals 15 residues. V was clipped by 7 bases and J by 3 bases; unmatched bases: 10. Germline V gives CDR1 LGHNA, CDR2 YNFKEQ. Here the CDR3 reads CASNAEGTSFYEQYF. The CDR3 DNA reads TGTGCCAGCAACGCGGAGGGGACTAGCTTCTACGAGCAGTACTTC.

This chain joins TRBV4-1 and TRBJ2-2; 7 bases match TRBD1. CDR1 and CDR2 (germline): MGHRA, YSYEKL. Trimming took 3 bases from V and 3 from J; bases not matched to a gene: 7. The CDR3 loop spans 16 amino acids. The CDR3 DNA sequence: TGCGCCAGCAGCCAGAGGGGGCAGCCCTACACCGGGGAGCTGTTTTTT. This translates into CASSQRGQPYTGELFF.

The V call is TRBV4-2, the J call TRBJ1-2, with TRBD1 identical over 8 bases. The V and J ends lost 4 bases and 3 bases, in that order; junction bases with no gene match: 7. The CDR3 is made up of 15 amino acids. The germline V gene has CDR1 LGHNA and CDR2 YNFKEQ. In DNA form, the CDR3 reads TGTGCCAGCAGCCGGGCCGACAGGGGCGACTATGGCTACACCTTC. Translation gives CASSRADRGDYGYTF.

This rearrangement joins TRBV19 to TRBJ1-1; 7 bases align to TRBD1. Germline trimming cut 2 bases from V and 1 base from J; bases unmatched to any gene: 1. From germline, CDR1 is LNHDA and CDR2 SQIVND (reference sequence). The CDR3 has 14 amino acids. The CDR3 loop is CASSIYRGNTEAFF. For the CDR3, the DNA is TGTGCCAGTAGTATATACAGGGGGAACACTGAAGCTTTCTTT. The full variable domain, in which reference TRBV19 and TRBJ1-1 provide the parts outside the CDR3, is DGGITQSPKYLFRKEGQNVTLSCEQNLNHDAMYWYRQDPGQGLRLIYYSQIVNDFQKGDIAEGYSVSREKKESFPLTVTSAQKNPTAFYLCASSIYRGNTEAFFGQGTRLTVV.

This chain joins TRBV2 and TRBJ2-1; 10 bases line up with TRBD2. Trimming cost V 6 bases and J 4 bases; bases outside gene matches: 6. CDR1 is SNHLY and CDR2 is FYNNEI in the germline V gene. The CDR3 length is 15 residues. Here the CDR3 reads CASSPTSGEYNEQFF. The CDR3 nucleotides read TGTGCCAGCAGCCCTACTAGCGGGGAGTACAATGAGCAGTTCTTC.

This CDR3 reads CARSLSGGYTF. CDR3 in DNA: TGTGCCAGAAGCTTGTCCGGTGGCTACACCTTC. The V and J genes are TRBV5-3 and TRBJ1-2; D gene uncertain. TRBV5-3 belongs to the ORF category, with a function that is uncertain. V lost 1 base and J 7 bases, leaving 5 bases between the germline ends. This CDR3 is 11 amino acids long.

The rearrangement joins TRBV4-3 to TRBJ2-1, with a tentative D call TRBD2 (6 bases). The length of the CDR3 is 18 residues. The V and J ends lost 3 bases and 0 bases respectively, with 18 bases between them. CDR1 is LGHNA, CDR2 YSLEER, per germline. This CDR3 reads CASSQDLLYGSSYNEQFF. CDR3 coding DNA: TGCGCCAGCAGCCAGGACCTCCTTTACGGGAGCTCCTACAATGAGCAGTTCTTC.

The chain has TRBV4-2 and TRBJ2-7, with 9 bases matching TRBD2. CDR3 length: 15 amino acids. V was pared by 4 bases and J by 1 base, with 5 bases of the junction left unmatched. Germline V gene data show CDR1 as LGHNA and CDR2 as YNFKEQ. Here the CDR3 reads CASSPLAGASYEQYF. The CDR3 DNA reads as TGTGCCAGCAGCCCGTTAGCGGGGGCTTCCTACGAGCAGTACTTC.

V usage is TRBV6-1 and J usage is TRBJ1-5, with 7 bases aligning to TRBD1. V lost 3 bases to trimming and J lost 0 bases; unmatched junction nucleotides: 8. The CDR3 spans 17 residues. In germline, CDR1 is MNHNS, CDR2 SASEGT. CDR3 loop: CASSEEGTAYSNQPQHF. The CDR3 DNA reads TGTGCCAGCAGTGAGGAAGGGACAGCATATAGCAATCAGCCCCAGCATTTT.

The chain is built from TRBV7-3 and TRBJ2-2, with TRBD2 matching over 11 bases. The CDR3 runs to 16 residues. The V and J ends lost 5 bases and 6 bases, in that order; junction bases with no gene match: 8. Germline loops: CDR1 SGHTA, CDR2 FQGTGA. The CDR3 loop reads CASSPGRLAGPGELFF. The CDR3 coding sequence is TGTGCCAGCAGCCCCGGGCGACTAGCGGGGCCCGGGGAGCTGTTTTTT.

The chain is built from TRBV9 and TRBJ2-1; D is perhaps TRBD2 (6 bases). This CDR3 is 16 amino acids long. Per the germline V gene, CDR1 is SGDLS and CDR2 is YYNGEE. V gave up 4 bases and J gave up 8 bases, with 22 bases separating them. CDR3 DNA: TGTGCCAGCAGCCCGAGAGCGGGCCCGGAAGTTGATGAGCAGTTCTTC. The encoded protein is CASSPRAGPEVDEQFF.

The chain combines TRBV6-5 with TRBJ1-2, with TRBD1 matching 7 bases. CDR1 and CDR2 (germline): MNHEY, SVGAGI. V trimming: 6 bases; J trimming: 4 bases; junction bases outside the gene matches: 8. CDR3 size: 14 residues. The CDR3 bases are TGTGCCAGCAGCAATCAGGGGGGTGGCTATGGCTACACCTTC. This encodes CASSNQGGGYGYTF.

This clone has a handful of counts. The chain joins TRBV6-1 to TRBJ2-5, with D unclear. This CDR3 has 11 residues. Trimming pared 3 bases from V and 7 bases from J, leaving 6 bases between. From germline, CDR1 is MNHNS and CDR2 SASEGT. CDR3 loop: CASSDRPTQYF. CDR3 nucleotides: TGTGCCAGCAGTGACAGGCCGACCCAGTACTTC.

This clone is large (0.1 to 1%). The gene calls are TRBV2 and TRBJ2-7, with no clear D. Between the trimmed V and J ends, which lost 3 bases and 4 bases, there was a span of 10 bases. The CDR3 covers 13 residues. Germline assignment: CDR1 SNHLY and CDR2 FYNNEI. This CDR3 reads CASSDGPEYEQYV. The DNA for the CDR3 is TGTGCCAGCAGTGATGGGCCAGAATACGAGCAGTACGTC.

This clone was found once. V usage is TRBV7-8 and J usage is TRBJ1-2, with D hard to call. This CDR3 region has 14 residues. CDR1 is SGHVS and CDR2 is FQNEAQ in the germline V gene. The germline V and J ends were trimmed by 1 base and 4 bases, with 10 bases remaining between them. The CDR3 DNA sequence: TGTGCCAGCAGCTTAGAGATGGTGGCCTATGGCTACACCTTC. It codes for CASSLEMVAYGYTF.

This clone occurred a few times. The J gene is TRBJ1-1, the V gene TRBV5-1; TRBD1 matches 9 bases. Germline V CDR1 and CDR2: SGHRS, YFSETQ. This CDR3 is 17 amino acids long. Trimming took 3 bases from V and 7 from J; bases not matched to a gene: 16. CDR3 nucleotide sequence: TGCGCCAGCAGCTCCCCTAGAACAGGGGGCGAAAAAGGTGAAGCTTTCTTT. Its protein is CASSSPRTGGEKGEAFF.

The chain carries TRBV27 and TRBJ2-7; D is perhaps TRBD1 (6 bases). The CDR3 length is 14 residues. Trimming removed 5 bases at V and 3 bases at J, with 14 bases between. The germline CDR1 and CDR2 sequences are MNHEY and SMNVEV (reference sequence). Here the CDR3 reads CASSPSGQNYEQYF. Written as DNA, the CDR3 is TGTGCCAGCAGTCCCTCGGGACAAAACTACGAGCAGTACTTC.

This clone has a single count. The chain employs TRBV11-3 and TRBJ2-5; D is perhaps TRBD2 (5 bases). V gave up 2 bases and J gave up 0 bases, with 7 bases separating them. Germline loops: CDR1 SGHNT, CDR2 YENEEA. This CDR3 has 14 amino acids. CDR3 sequence (DNA): TGTGCCAGCAGCTTAAGAGGGTACCAAGAGACCCAGTACTTC. It yields the protein CASSLRGYQETQYF.